Each of the 19 T cell receptor beta chains below was sequenced from the same sample in a study of immune evolution from preneoplasia to lung adenocarcinoma. TCRdb keeps only in-frame clones here, not all; method: immunoSEQ multiplex PCR. The sample contains under 3,000 clones, approximately 85% of which appear only once. Sequences were obtained from FFPE normal lung tissue adjacent to the tumor. These receptors were obtained from a person aged 50-59 years with lung adenocarcinoma.

The gene calls are TRBV6-6 and TRBJ2-5, with D unclear. Trimming shortened V by 11 bases and J by 4 bases, and 11 bases separated the two germline ends. Germline V gives CDR1 MNHNY, CDR2 SVGAGI (reference sequence). This CDR3 contains 11 residues. CDR3 nucleotide sequence: TGTGCCGTGGCAGGCGGAGAGACCCAGTACTTC. It yields the protein CAVAGGETQYF.

This chain connects TRBV29-1 to TRBJ1-4; TRBD1 is a possible D gene (5 bases). V dropped 7 bases and J dropped 8 bases, with 20 bases sitting between them. CDR1 is SQVTM, CDR2 ANQGSEA, per germline. The length of the CDR3 is 14 residues. CDR3: CSAAGKGKGEKLFF. The CDR3 nucleotides are TGCAGCGCCGCGGGAAAGGGGAAGGGGGAAAAACTGTTTTTT. The entire variable domain, with the rest obtained from reference TRBV29-1 and TRBJ1-4, is as follows: SAVISQKPSRDICQRGTSLTIQCQVDSQVTMMFWYRQQPGQSLTLIATANQGSEATYESGFVIDKFPISRPNLTFSTLTVSNMSPEDSSIYLCSAAGKGKGEKLFFGSGTQLSVL.

Only a few counts were recorded for this clone. The chain uses TRBV30 and TRBJ1-5; maybe TRBD1 (5 bases). Trimming pared 2 bases from V and 5 bases from J, leaving 7 bases between. The germline V gene has CDR1 GTSNPN and CDR2 SVGIG (reference sequence). The CDR3 is made up of 12 amino acids. CDR3 sequence reads: CAWSSQDQPQHF. Here the CDR3 DNA reads TGTGCCTGGAGTTCACAGGATCAGCCCCAGCATTTT.

This chain joins TRBV30 and TRBJ1-5; 10 nucleotides line up with TRBD1. CDR3 length: 15 amino acids. CDR1 and CDR2 (germline): GTSNPN, SVGIG (reference sequence). V shed 2 bases and J 3 bases; nucleotides not matched to a gene: 4. In DNA, the CDR3 is TGTGCCTGGAGTCCCGGGACAGGGGCCAATCAGCCCCAGCATTTT. Translating it yields CAWSPGTGANQPQHF. The entire variable domain, with the rest obtained from reference TRBV30 and TRBJ1-5, is as follows: SQTIHQWPATLVQPVGSPLSLECTVEGTSNPNLYWYRQAAGRGLQLLFYSVGIGQISSEVPQNLSASRPQDRQFILSSKKLLLSDSGFYLCAWSPGTGANQPQHFGDGTRLSIL.

The J gene is TRBJ2-1, the V gene TRBV29-1, with D unclear. CDR1 is SQVTM, CDR2 ANQGSEA, per germline. The CDR3 is made up of 13 amino acids. The CDR3 DNA follows: TGCAGTTCCTTGTCGATCAACGACAATGAGCAGTTCTTC. Its protein is CSSLSINDNEQFF.

The genes are TRBV7-9 and TRBJ2-1, with TRBD2 identical over 8 bases. The CDR3 is 17 residues long. With V trimmed by 4 bases and J by 1 base, 9 bases remained unmatched. Germline CDR1 is SEHNR and CDR2 is FQNEAQ (reference sequence). Here the CDR3 reads CASSCTRLAGSYNEQFF. The CDR3 DNA follows: TGTGCCAGCAGCTGCACCCGGTTAGCGGGATCCTACAATGAGCAGTTCTTC.

V and J are TRBV15 and TRBJ2-7, with a weak D call TRBD1 (6 bases). Germline lookup yields CDR1 LNHNV and CDR2 YYDKDF (reference sequence). V was clipped by 9 bases and J by 4 bases, with 16 bases between them. This CDR3 is built from 13 residues. In nucleotides, the CDR3 is TGTGCCACGAACAGGGACCGAGGATACGAGCAGTACTTC. It translates to CATNRDRGYEQYF.

The chain uses TRBV4-1 and TRBJ2-3; D remains unclear. Germline-derived CDR1 and CDR2 are MGHRA and YSYEKL. The CDR3 totals 13 residues. V lost 4 bases, J lost 5 bases, and 10 bases lay in between. This CDR3 reads CASSRDALDTQYF. In DNA form, the CDR3 reads TGCGCCAGCAGCCGAGACGCCTTAGATACGCAGTATTTT.

The V gene is TRBV7-2, the J gene TRBJ2-3; 7 bases are shared with TRBD2. The CDR3 has 16 residues. In germline, CDR1 is SGHTA, CDR2 FQGNSA. The J segment lost 2 bases and the V segment lost 5 bases, leaving 10 bases of the junction unmatched. The CDR3 loop is CASSPGLADFTDTQYF. DNA for the CDR3: TGTGCCAGCAGCCCCGGGCTAGCGGATTTCACAGATACGCAGTATTTT.

V and J are TRBV5-1 and TRBJ1-1, with TRBD1 as a possible D gene (5 bases). The ends were cut back, 0 bases at V and 4 bases at J, with 16 bases in the middle. Per germline, CDR1 SGHRS and CDR2 YFSETQ. This CDR3 region has 16 residues. CDR3 sequence reads: CASSLAGGAATTEAFF. CDR3 bases: TGCGCCAGCAGCTTGGCCGGAGGGGCAGCGACCACTGAAGCTTTCTTT. The complete variable domain, with remaining parts taken from reference TRBV5-1 and TRBJ1-1, reads KAGVTQTPRYLIKTRGQQVTLSCSPISGHRSVSWYQQTPGQGLQFLFEYFSETQRNKGNFPGRFSGRQFSNSRSEMNVSTLELGDSALYLCASSLAGGAATTEAFFGQGTRLTVV.

In its sample, this clone was seen once. V usage is TRBV6-1 and J usage is TRBJ2-3; 8 bases are shared with TRBD1. V was pared by 6 bases and J by 6 bases, with 8 bases of the junction left unmatched. CDR3 length: 14 residues. In germline, CDR1 is MNHNS, CDR2 SASEGT. The CDR3 is CASRKQGATDTQYF. CDR3 DNA sequence: TGTGCCAGCAGAAAGCAGGGGGCAACGGATACGCAGTATTTT.

The chain has TRBV5-1 and TRBJ1-2; D ambiguous. CDR1 and CDR2 from the germline V gene are SGHRS and YFSETQ. The V gene lost 0 bases and the J gene lost 4 bases, with 7 bases spanning the gap. The CDR3 runs 13 residues. The CDR3 sequence is CASSLDVPYGYTF. The CDR3 DNA reads as TGCGCCAGCAGCTTGGATGTCCCCTATGGCTACACCTTC.

The V gene is TRBV30, the J gene TRBJ2-7, with 10 bases fitting TRBD2. This CDR3 comprises 14 residues. Germline CDR1 is GTSNPN and CDR2 is SVGIG (reference sequence). The V segment lost 4 bases and the J segment 4 bases; nucleotides outside the gene matches: 7. CDR3 nucleotide sequence: TGTGCCTGGATCCGATCTAGCGGGAGTTACGAGCAGTACTTC. This translates into CAWIRSSGSYEQYF.

The rearrangement links TRBV29-1 to TRBJ1-3; D unclear. The CDR3 loop spans 13 amino acids. The germline CDR1 and CDR2 sequences are SQVTM and ANQGSEA. Trimming removed 3 bases from V and 1 base from J, with 7 bases in between. The CDR3 here is CSVDSVSGNTIYF. Here the CDR3 DNA reads TGCAGCGTTGATTCGGTGTCTGGAAACACCATATATTTT.

The chain carries TRBV4-1 and TRBJ2-7; D not resolved. V was pared by 6 bases and J by 2 bases, with 17 bases between. The CDR3 totals 15 residues. Germline V gene data show CDR1 as MGHRA and CDR2 as YSYEKL. CDR3 region: CASRDRQASAYEQYF. For the CDR3, the DNA is TGCGCCAGCAGGGACCGTCAAGCGTCGGCCTACGAGCAGTACTTC.

This clone was seen once. This rearrangement joins TRBV5-6 to TRBJ2-1, with unresolved D. CDR1 and CDR2 (germline): SGHDT, YYEEEE. V was clipped by 0 bases and J by 5 bases, with 12 bases between them. This CDR3 is built from 15 residues. The CDR3 here is CASSLGLVGHNEQFF. The CDR3 DNA follows: TGTGCCAGCAGCTTGGGGCTAGTCGGGCACAATGAGCAGTTCTTC.

This clone is large within its sample. The V and J genes are TRBV6-5 and TRBJ1-5; D not certain. This CDR3 spans 14 amino acids. CDR1 and CDR2 from the germline V gene are MNHEY and SVGAGI. Trimming took 2 bases from V and 5 from J, leaving 10 bases between them. The CDR3 is CASSYKPGHQPQHF. The CDR3 DNA reads TGTGCCAGCAGTTACAAGCCTGGGCATCAGCCCCAGCATTTT.

The gene calls are TRBV5-1 and TRBJ1-4; D is perhaps TRBD1 (5 bases). Germline V gene data show CDR1 as SGHRS and CDR2 as YFSETQ. With 4 bases removed from V and 7 bases from J, the gap between germline ends came to 11 bases. The CDR3 is made up of 13 amino acids. The CDR3 loop is CASSPRGVEKLFF. CDR3 bases: TGCGCCAGCAGCCCCCGGGGGGTTGAAAAACTGTTTTTT.

V is TRBV5-1 and J is TRBJ2-7; D ambiguous. CDR1 is SGHRS, CDR2 YFSETQ, per germline. The CDR3 length is 13 residues. Between the trimmed V and J ends, which lost 7 bases and 3 bases, there was a span of 14 bases. The CDR3 sequence: CASGTENIYEQYF. In DNA form, the CDR3 reads TGCGCCAGCGGAACGGAGAATATCTACGAGCAGTACTTC. The full variable domain, with the rest looked up from reference TRBV5-1 and TRBJ2-7, is KAGVTQTPRYLIKTRGQQVTLSCSPISGHRSVSWYQQTPGQGLQFLFEYFSETQRNKGNFPGRFSGRQFSNSRSEMNVSTLELGDSALYLCASGTENIYEQYFGPGTRLTVT.